The 6 T cell receptor beta chains presented below share a single source sample, sequenced in a study of cytotoxic CD8 clonotypes in ibrutinib-treated CLL (dated by TCRdb to the early 2020s). The library was made by the immunoSEQ multiplex PCR assay. In TCRdb, the immuneACCESS table is reduced to in-frame sequences with V and J assigned. These tables do not hold every clone; where another copy was compared, an unresolved V gene accounts for under half, and the others remain unexplained. The sample contains roughly 250,000 clones, 70% of them found a single time. Just over 15% of the sample comes from the top ten. In light of the paper, this sample's time point label describes: approximately 2 years on ibrutinib. This sample comprised PBMCs, obtained after 24 months of ibrutinib treatment. The source is a human donor with chronic lymphocytic leukemia.

This clone came up a few times. J is TRBJ1-2 and V is TRBV28, with 7 bases lining up with TRBD1. After removal of 8 bases from V and 4 bases from J, the junction contained 10 bases not matched to a gene. The CDR3 totals 14 residues. Germline CDR1 is MDHEN and CDR2 is SYDVKM. The CDR3 DNA sequence: TGTGCCAGCGAAGCCGGGACAGCTTTCTATGGCTACACCTTC. Its protein is CASEAGTAFYGYTF.

The rearrangement links TRBV6-5 to TRBJ1-5; D is ambiguous. Trimming left V 0 bases short and J 3 bases short, with 3 bases between. Germline assignment: CDR1 MNHEY and CDR2 SVGAGI. The CDR3 is made up of 13 amino acids. The CDR3 sequence: CASSYSDNQPQHF. As DNA, the CDR3 is TGTGCCAGCAGTTACTCAGACAATCAGCCCCAGCATTTT.

On this clone: Different DNA sequences within this sample yield the same CDR3. This chain joins TRBV28 and TRBJ1-5; the D is unclear. Germline V gives CDR1 MDHEN, CDR2 SYDVKM. The CDR3 spans 12 residues. The ends were cut back, 6 bases at V and 3 bases at J, with 6 bases in the middle. The CDR3 here is CASSFPNQPQHF. CDR3 DNA: TGTGCCAGCAGCTTTCCCAATCAGCCCCAGCATTTT. Combining the CDR3 with reference TRBV28 and TRBJ1-5 gives the whole variable domain DVKVTQSSRYLVKRTGEKVFLECVQDMDHENMFWYRQDPGLGLRLIYFSYDVKMKEKGDIPEGYSVSREKKERFSLILESASTNQTSMYLCASSFPNQPQHFGDGTRLSIL.

This clone was found once. This chain uses TRBV5-1 with TRBJ2-7; D possibly corresponds to TRBD1 (5 bases). The V and J ends lost 6 bases and 3 bases respectively, with 16 bases between them. Germline V CDR1 and CDR2: SGHRS, YFSETQ. The CDR3 runs 14 residues. Here the CDR3 DNA reads TGCGCCAGCAAGTTGGCGACAGATAACTACGAGCAGTACTTC. Its translation is CASKLATDNYEQYF. Combining the CDR3 with reference TRBV5-1 and TRBJ2-7 gives the whole variable domain KAGVTQTPRYLIKTRGQQVTLSCSPISGHRSVSWYQQTPGQGLQFLFEYFSETQRNKGNFPGRFSGRQFSNSRSEMNVSTLELGDSALYLCASKLATDNYEQYFGPGTRLTVT.

This clone was counted once. This chain connects TRBV9 to TRBJ2-5; TRBD1 matches 9 bases. The germline gives CDR1 SGDLS, CDR2 YYNGEE. The J segment lost 2 bases and the V segment lost 4 bases, leaving 3 bases of the junction unmatched. This CDR3 is built from 14 residues. CDR3 amino acids: CASSYGTGQETQYF. DNA for the CDR3: TGTGCCAGCAGCTACGGGACAGGGCAAGAGACCCAGTACTTC.

This clone was detected a few times. The chain links TRBV4-2 to TRBJ1-2, with no clear D. This CDR3 region has 16 residues. From germline, CDR1 is LGHNA and CDR2 YNFKEQ. V was shortened by 0 bases and J by 2 bases, with 13 bases between the two germline ends. The CDR3 is CASSQDPSGRNYGYTF. CDR3 in DNA: TGTGCCAGCAGCCAAGATCCCAGCGGGCGCAACTATGGCTACACCTTC.